This T cell receptor beta chain was sequenced in a study of T cell clones after liver transplantation. The wider study: TCRbeta sequencing after a pre-transplant mixed lymphocyte reaction identified graft-donor-reactive clones, later tracked in post-transplant blood. Standard immunosuppression, with no induction, continued until 12-24 months after transplant. HCV positivity affected three of eight recipients; the rest lacked autoimmune or viral indications.

Germline V CDR1 and CDR2: ENHRY, SYGVKD. CDR3 size: 14 residues. V was trimmed by 0 bases and J by 2 bases, leaving 5 bases between them. This table comes from immunoSEQ multiplex PCR, and its TCRdb copy is limited to in-frame clones, with some not included. Of 50,000 to 60,000 clones detected, around three quarters appear once; the ten largest clones hold 2.5% to 3%. The specimen was CD4+ T cells from blood, collected at the approximately 15-month timepoint. V is TRBV10-3 and J is TRBJ1-3; D ambiguous. The TCR comes from a human patient who received a liver transplant. A share of the T cells may be of graft donor origin. The CDR3 nucleotides read TGTGCCATCAGTGAGTCCGGGACTGGAAACACCATATATTTT. Its protein product is CAISESGTGNTIYF.